The clone carrying this T cell receptor (beta chain) has only one observation. The sample is drawn from a study of blood T cell repertoires in COVID-19. For the study at large: The analysed material was cDNA or gDNA that came from T cells, B-cell-depleted T cells, or PBMCs.

V shed 2 bases and J shed 1 base, with 21 bases lying between them. CDR1 is SGDLS and CDR2 is YYNGEE in the germline V gene. This CDR3 contains 18 residues. Recruits, aged roughly 18 to 90 years, lived in 24 US areas. Which cohort a participant joined came from the clinical history participants gave. Original processing notes: Cell counts per sample came from amplifying reference gene primers. The repertoire was sequenced with immunoSEQ multiplex PCR; TCRdb's copy has only in-frame clones and lacks some. For V, J and clone size, that table is used; D and trimming come from the DNA. The sample lists about 270,000 clones, approximately 90% occurring once.

The chain joins TRBV9 to TRBJ1-1; D gene ambiguous. This TCR was recovered from a middle-aged woman with acute COVID-19. Sequences were obtained from PBMCs or T cells enriched from blood (not recorded which). The CDR3 sequence is CASSVDTRRVEGNTEAFF. The CDR3 DNA is TGTGCCAGCAGCGTTGATACTAGGCGGGTGGAAGGGAACACTGAAGCTTTCTTT.